These 4 T cell receptor beta chains originate from one sample sequenced in a study of T cell therapy after organ transplantation. These receptors have no known antigen. The repertoire was sequenced with immunoSEQ multiplex PCR; TCRdb's copy has only in-frame clones and lacks some. The sample includes tens of thousands of clones, approximately 94% seen only once; the top ten take around 3.2%. Sequenced material: CD8+ T cells from blood, taken before autologous CMV-specific T cell therapy. Receptor source: a human patient who had received a solid organ transplant and had CMV disease.

The V gene is TRBV2, the J gene TRBJ1-6, with D possibly matching TRBD1 (5 bases). V was trimmed by 6 bases and J by 11 bases, leaving 14 bases between them. The CDR3 contains 13 residues. CDR1 is SNHLY, CDR2 FYNNEI, per germline. The CDR3 region is CASSPGLRAPLHF. In DNA, the CDR3 is TGTGCCAGCAGCCCGGGGCTAAGGGCACCCCTCCACTTT.

The CDR3 DNA is TGTGCCAGCAGCTTAGCTCGAGGACGGGAGACCACTGAAGCTTTCTTT. Its protein is CASSLARGRETTEAFF. The genes are TRBV7-8 and TRBJ1-1; unclear D gene. This CDR3 has 16 residues. Trimming stripped 0 bases from V and 4 bases from J, with 15 bases between. Germline CDR1 and CDR2: SGHVS and FQNEAQ.

The rearrangement uses TRBV4-3 and TRBJ1-1, with D possibly matching TRBD1 (5 bases). Germline V gene sequence: CDR1 LGHNA, CDR2 YSLEER. With 4 bases removed from V and 5 bases from J, the gap between germline ends came to 20 bases. The CDR3 runs 16 residues. The CDR3 DNA follows: TGCGCCAGCAGCCCCAGGCCCCGCTCCTGGGGGACTGAAGCTTTCTTT. Translation: CASSPRPRSWGTEAFF.

The rearrangement links TRBV7-9 to TRBJ1-1, with D tentatively TRBD1 (5 bases). Trimming took off 1 base at V and 6 bases at J, with 9 bases between the two ends. Germline V gene data show CDR1 as SEHNR and CDR2 as FQNEAQ (reference sequence). The CDR3 runs 13 residues. The CDR3 here is CASSLGGFAEAFF. The CDR3 DNA reads as TGTGCCAGCAGCTTAGGGGGGTTCGCTGAAGCTTTCTTT.